This TCR beta chain is drawn from a study of cytomegalovirus exposure and HLA in healthy donors. Study-wide results and limits: Earlier results showed most TCR beta V segments being productive about 87% or about 30% of the time.

Primers for the PCR totalled 60 Vbeta and 13 Jbeta. Sequencing used immunoSEQ multiplex PCR; TCRdb keeps in-frame clones, though not all of them. The data contain under 200,000 clones, roughly 82% of them singletons. Germline CDR1 SGDLS, CDR2 YYNGEE. The CDR3 contains 17 residues. Trimming removed 3 bases from V and 4 bases from J; junction bases left unmatched: 6. Concerning this clone itself: Its antigen is undetermined.

The material sequenced was PBMCs. The origin of this receptor is a man aged 45-65 years in good health and CMV-seropositive. The rearrangement uses TRBV9 and TRBJ2-2; 13 nucleotides match TRBD2. CDR3 bases: TGTGCCAGCAGCGCCCGAGGACTAGCGGGGGCCACCGGGGAGCTGTTTTTT. Amino acid sequence: CASSARGLAGATGELFF.